This T cell receptor beta chain was profiled in a study of blood T cell repertoires in COVID-19. Per germline, CDR1 LNHDA and CDR2 SQIVND (reference sequence). V lost 3 bases and J lost 5; bases outside the gene matches: 7. The CDR3 has 15 residues. Measured with immunoSEQ multiplex PCR; TCRdb has only the in-frame clones, and not every one. The table records roughly 160,000 clones, around 86% of them present only once. The TCR was taken from a man in his 60s with acute or convalescent COVID-19. V usage is TRBV19 and J usage is TRBJ1-3, with 7 bases lining up with TRBD1. Sequenced sample: peripheral blood. Here the CDR3 reads CASSMSAGGRNTIYF. The CDR3 nucleotides read TGTGCCAGTAGTATGTCGGCAGGGGGTAGAAACACCATATATTTT.